Listed below are T cell receptor beta chains from one sample, sequenced in a study of T cell changes during pregnancy in multiple sclerosis. TCRdb's copy holds only in-frame clones and misses some; the assay was immunoSEQ multiplex PCR. The table includes about 38,000 clones, about nine tenths detected once. The sequenced sample was CD4+ T cells from peripheral blood mononuclear cells, obtained after pregnancy. The receptors derive from a female donor in good health, enrolled as a control in a pregnancy study. Each CDR3 is given with its conserved first and last residue. A D gene is named only where the DNA matches it firmly. Clone size is given for some rows only: seen once, a few or many times, or a class if the clone is expanded.

J: TRBJ1-2
size: few
D: TRBD1
V: TRBV7-2
CDR3: CASSLVWGQGENGYTF
DNA: TGTGCCAGCAGCTTAGTCTGGGGACAGGGGGAAAATGGCTACACCTTC

J: TRBJ2-7
size: NA
D: TRBD2
V: TRBV7-2
CDR3: CASSQGLAAPYEQYF
DNA: TGTGCCAGCAGCCAGGGACTAGCGGCACCCTACGAGCAGTACTTC

J: TRBJ2-7
size: NA
D: NA
V: TRBV4-1
CDR3: CASSRAGASYEQYF
DNA: TGCGCCAGCAGCCGGGCGGGGGCCTCCTACGAGCAGTACTTC

J: TRBJ2-5
size: NA
D: NA
V: TRBV15
CDR3: CATSRGKGAEQTQYF
DNA: TGTGCCACCAGCAGAGGAAAGGGAGCAGAACAGACCCAGTACTTC

J: TRBJ2-3
size: NA
D: TRBD2
V: TRBV11-3
CDR3: CASSLAGGQGYADTQYF
DNA: TGTGCCAGCAGCCTGGCGGGGGGGCAGGGGTACGCAGATACGCAGTATTTT

J: TRBJ1-3
size: NA
D: NA
V: TRBV4-1
CDR3: CASSIRQVISGNTIYF
DNA: TGCGCCAGCAGCATTAGGCAGGTGATCTCTGGAAACACCATATATTTT

J: TRBJ2-3
size: NA
D: TRBD1
V: TRBV5-8
CDR3: CASSSDRRSTDTQYF
DNA: TGTGCCAGCAGCTCGGACAGGCGAAGCACAGATACGCAGTATTTT

J: TRBJ2-2
size: few
D: NA
V: TRBV6-4
CDR3: CASSGTGTGELFF
DNA: TGTGCCAGCAGTGGTACAGGGACCGGGGAGCTGTTTTTT

J: TRBJ1-3
size: NA
D: TRBD1
V: TRBV30
CDR3: CAGGTGGGNTIYF
DNA: TGTGCCGGAGGAACAGGGGGCGGAAACACCATATATTTT

J: TRBJ2-3
size: NA
D: NA
V: TRBV9
CDR3: CASSAKDTQYF
DNA: TGTGCCAGCAGCGCCAAAGATACGCAGTATTTT

J: TRBJ2-1
size: NA
D: TRBD2
V: TRBV27
CDR3: CASRTTAGGPSSYNEQFF
DNA: TGTGCCAGCAGAACTACGGCGGGAGGCCCAAGCTCCTACAATGAGCAGTTCTTC

J: TRBJ2-7
size: NA
D: TRBD2
V: TRBV7-9
CDR3: CASSLGLAPYEQYF
DNA: TGTGCCAGCAGCTTGGGACTAGCGCCCTACGAGCAGTACTTC

J: TRBJ2-1
size: NA
D: TRBD1
V: TRBV29-1
CDR3: CSVFTGGSYNEQFF
DNA: TGCAGCGTCTTTACAGGGGGCTCCTACAATGAGCAGTTCTTC

J: TRBJ1-4
size: NA
D: TRBD1
V: TRBV7-9
CDR3: CASSLGQAMGEKLFF
DNA: TGTGCCAGCAGCTTGGGACAGGCGATGGGTGAAAAACTGTTTTTT

J: TRBJ1-1
size: NA
D: NA
V: TRBV5-1
CDR3: CASSLLRTGGNTEAFF
DNA: TGCGCCAGCAGCTTGTTGCGAACCGGGGGGAACACTGAAGCTTTCTTT

J: TRBJ1-2
size: NA
D: NA
V: TRBV9
CDR3: CASSATPVGQSYGYTF
DNA: TGTGCCAGCAGCGCTACCCCCGTGGGGCAATCCTATGGCTACACCTTC

J: TRBJ1-2
size: NA
D: NA
V: TRBV6-5
CDR3: CASSYLQGFSYGYTF
DNA: TGTGCCAGCAGTTACTTACAGGGTTTCTCCTATGGCTACACCTTC

J: TRBJ1-1
size: NA
D: TRBD1
V: TRBV5-1
CDR3: CASNLGGQKGTEAFF
DNA: TGCGCCAGCAACCTGGGGGGACAGAAGGGGACTGAAGCTTTCTTT

J: TRBJ2-3
size: NA
D: TRBD2
V: TRBV9
CDR3: CASSVEGLAGLDTQYF
DNA: TGTGCCAGCAGCGTAGAGGGACTAGCGGGGTTGGATACGCAGTATTTT

J: TRBJ2-7
size: NA
D: NA
V: TRBV4-3
CDR3: CASSAMAGTTYEQYF
DNA: TGCGCCAGCAGCGCCATGGCAGGTACCACCTACGAGCAGTACTTC

J: TRBJ2-2
size: NA
D: TRBD2
V: TRBV27
CDR3: CASRGLAGYTGELFF
DNA: TGTGCCAGCAGGGGACTAGCGGGATACACCGGGGAGCTGTTTTTT

J: TRBJ1-4
size: once
D: NA
V: TRBV19
CDR3: CAIRSGLGGTNEKLFF
DNA: TGTGCCATCAGGAGTGGTTTGGGGGGAACTAATGAAAAACTGTTTTTT

J: TRBJ2-7
size: NA
D: NA
V: TRBV6-6
CDR3: CASQKRPSETYEQYF
DNA: TGTGCCAGCCAGAAGCGCCCTTCGGAGACCTACGAGCAGTACTTC

J: TRBJ2-4
size: NA
D: TRBD2
V: TRBV7-2
CDR3: CASSPGFGLAGAAKNIQYF
DNA: TGTGCCAGCAGCCCCGGTTTTGGGCTAGCGGGAGCGGCCAAAAACATTCAGTACTTC

J: TRBJ2-7
size: NA
D: NA
V: TRBV11-2
CDR3: CASSSEGEHRGPPYEQYF
DNA: TGTGCCAGCAGCTCGGAGGGGGAACACAGGGGACCCCCCTACGAGCAGTACTTC

J: TRBJ1-3
size: NA
D: NA
V: TRBV10-2
CDR3: CASSELYSGNTIYF
DNA: TGCGCCAGCAGTGAGTTATACTCTGGAAACACCATATATTTT

J: TRBJ1-2
size: NA
D: NA
V: TRBV21-1
CDR3: CASSLLRDTTKPLNGYTF
DNA: TGTGCCAGCAGCCTCTTAAGAGACACGACAAAACCACTGAATGGCTACACCTTC

J: TRBJ2-3
size: NA
D: TRBD2
V: TRBV2
CDR3: CASSVIAGTDTQYF
DNA: TGTGCCAGCAGTGTAATAGCGGGGACGGATACGCAGTATTTT

J: TRBJ2-7
size: NA
D: TRBD2
V: TRBV27
CDR3: CASRGYSGRSSYEQYF
DNA: TGTGCCAGCAGAGGATACAGCGGGAGGTCCTCCTACGAGCAGTACTTC

J: TRBJ1-6
size: once
D: TRBD1
V: TRBV30
CDR3: CGKRTGINSPLHF
DNA: TGTGGCAAGCGGACAGGGATTAATTCACCCCTCCACTTT

J: TRBJ2-7
size: NA
D: NA
V: TRBV30
CDR3: CAWSRGRDFRDEQYF
DNA: TGTGCCTGGAGTAGAGGGAGAGACTTTCGGGACGAGCAGTACTTC

J: TRBJ2-4
size: NA
D: NA
V: TRBV10-1
CDR3: CVRRGAKNIQYF
DNA: TGCGTCCGGCGCGGAGCCAAAAACATTCAGTACTTC

J: TRBJ2-1
size: NA
D: NA
V: TRBV30
CDR3: CAWSLGGASSYNEQFF
DNA: TGTGCCTGGTCTCTAGGGGGGGCGAGCTCCTACAATGAGCAGTTCTTC

J: TRBJ2-4
size: once
D: TRBD1
V: TRBV19
CDR3: CASSIGQGLAKNIQYF
DNA: TGTGCCAGTAGTATCGGACAGGGATTAGCCAAAAACATTCAGTACTTC

J: TRBJ2-1
size: NA
D: NA
V: TRBV30
CDR3: CAWRGDTWGEQFF
DNA: TGTGCCTGGAGGGGGGACACATGGGGTGAGCAGTTCTTC

J: TRBJ1-5
size: once
D: NA
V: TRBV2
CDR3: CASSSGQYSNQPQHF
DNA: TGTGCCAGCAGCTCGGGACAATATAGCAATCAGCCCCAGCATTTT

J: TRBJ2-1
size: NA
D: TRBD1
V: TRBV29-1
CDR3: CSGGGQGGNEQFF
DNA: TGCAGCGGAGGCGGACAGGGGGGCAATGAGCAGTTCTTC

J: TRBJ1-5
size: NA
D: NA
V: TRBV6-1
CDR3: CASSGQDRQPQHF
DNA: TGTGCCAGCAGTGGACAGGACCGTCAGCCCCAGCATTTT

J: TRBJ1-2
size: NA
D: TRBD1
V: TRBV28
CDR3: CASSAPGGSRYGYTF
DNA: TGTGCCAGCAGTGCCCCAGGGGGCTCTCGCTATGGCTACACCTTC

J: TRBJ2-1
size: NA
D: NA
V: TRBV29-1
CDR3: CSVEGSGSNEQFF
DNA: TGCAGTGTTGAAGGGAGCGGATCAAATGAGCAGTTCTTC

J: TRBJ1-1
size: NA
D: NA
V: TRBV29-1
CDR3: CSARREGGTEAFF
DNA: TGCAGCGCCCGCAGGGAGGGCGGTACTGAAGCTTTCTTT

J: TRBJ2-1
size: NA
D: TRBD1
V: TRBV6-1
CDR3: CAVGQGSGTLDEQFF
DNA: TGTGCCGTCGGACAGGGGAGCGGGACCCTCGATGAGCAGTTCTTC

J: TRBJ1-1
size: NA
D: NA
V: TRBV7-2
CDR3: CASSSYYTEAFF
DNA: TGTGCCAGCAGCTCGTATTACACTGAAGCTTTCTTT

J: TRBJ2-1
size: NA
D: NA
V: TRBV7-7
CDR3: CASSLVGLDEQFF
DNA: TGTGCCAGCAGCTTAGTTGGACTGGATGAGCAGTTCTTC

J: TRBJ1-6
size: NA
D: NA
V: TRBV7-9
CDR3: CASSEAGFHNSPLHF
DNA: TGTGCCAGCAGCGAAGCGGGATTCCATAATTCACCCCTCCACTTT

J: TRBJ2-1
size: NA
D: NA
V: TRBV7-9
CDR3: CASSRDYGPSEQFF
DNA: TGTGCCAGCAGCCGCGACTATGGGCCGAGTGAGCAGTTCTTC

J: TRBJ2-7
size: few
D: NA
V: TRBV7-2
CDR3: CASSILSPASSSSYEQYF
DNA: TGTGCCAGCAGCATCCTGTCACCGGCTAGCTCCAGCTCCTACGAGCAGTACTTC

J: TRBJ2-1
size: NA
D: NA
V: TRBV4-1
CDR3: CASRRLALDNEQFF
DNA: TGCGCCAGCCGCCGGCTAGCGCTTGACAATGAGCAGTTCTTC

J: TRBJ2-1
size: once
D: TRBD1
V: TRBV10-3
CDR3: CAARQGLNEQFF
DNA: TGTGCCGCCCGACAGGGATTGAATGAGCAGTTCTTC

J: TRBJ2-7
size: NA
D: NA
V: TRBV6-5
CDR3: CASSQFLAVDEQYF
DNA: TGTGCCAGCAGCCAATTTTTAGCCGTCGACGAGCAGTACTTC

J: TRBJ1-5
size: once
D: TRBD1
V: TRBV27
CDR3: CASSYGTGRQPQHF
DNA: TGTGCCAGCAGTTACGGGACAGGGAGACAGCCCCAGCATTTT

J: TRBJ1-4
size: once
D: NA
V: TRBV6-5
CDR3: CASRRHQGGEKLFF
DNA: TGTGCCAGCAGGAGACATCAGGGTGGGGAAAAACTGTTTTTT

J: TRBJ1-2
size: once
D: NA
V: TRBV7-2
CDR3: CASSLGTGKGYTF
DNA: TGTGCCAGCAGCTTAGGGACGGGGAAGGGCTACACCTTC

J: TRBJ1-2
size: NA
D: TRBD1
V: TRBV19
CDR3: CASSLHIGTGGYGYTF
DNA: TGTGCCAGTAGTCTCCATATAGGGACAGGGGGCTATGGCTACACCTTC